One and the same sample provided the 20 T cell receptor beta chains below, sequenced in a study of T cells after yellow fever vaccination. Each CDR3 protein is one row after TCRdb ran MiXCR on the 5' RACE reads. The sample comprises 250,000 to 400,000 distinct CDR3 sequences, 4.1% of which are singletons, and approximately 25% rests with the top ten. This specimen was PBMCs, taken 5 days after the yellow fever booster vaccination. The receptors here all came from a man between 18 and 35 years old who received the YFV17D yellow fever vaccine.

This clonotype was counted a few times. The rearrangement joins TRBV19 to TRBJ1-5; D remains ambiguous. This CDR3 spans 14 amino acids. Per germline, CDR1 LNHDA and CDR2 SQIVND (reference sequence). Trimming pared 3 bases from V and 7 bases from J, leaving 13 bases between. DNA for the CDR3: TGTGCCAGTAGTATTCGTAGGGTTACGCAGCCCCAGCATTTT. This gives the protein CASSIRRVTQPQHF. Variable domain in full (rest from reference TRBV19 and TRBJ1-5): DGGITQSPKYLFRKEGQNVTLSCEQNLNHDAMYWYRQDPGQGLRLIYYSQIVNDFQKGDIAEGYSVSREKKESFPLTVTSAQKNPTAFYLCASSIRRVTQPQHFGDGTRLSIL.

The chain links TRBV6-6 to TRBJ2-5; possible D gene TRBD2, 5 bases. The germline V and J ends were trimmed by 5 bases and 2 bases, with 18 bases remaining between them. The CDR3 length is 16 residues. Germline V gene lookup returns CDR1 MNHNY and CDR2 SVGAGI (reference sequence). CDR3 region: CASSKTLARLQETQYF. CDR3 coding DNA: TGTGCCAGCAGTAAAACCCTAGCCCGTTTACAAGAGACCCAGTACTTC.

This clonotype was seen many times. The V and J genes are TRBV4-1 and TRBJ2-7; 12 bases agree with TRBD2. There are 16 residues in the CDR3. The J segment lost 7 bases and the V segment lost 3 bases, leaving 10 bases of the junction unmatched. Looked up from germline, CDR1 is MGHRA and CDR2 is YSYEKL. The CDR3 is CASSQLGLAGPKEQYF. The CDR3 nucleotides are TGCGCCAGCAGCCAGCTAGGACTAGCGGGGCCTAAGGAGCAGTACTTC.

CDR3 nucleotide sequence: TGCAGTGCTAGAGAGGCCGGAAATCAGCCCCAGCATTTT. Translation: CSAREAGNQPQHF. The chain has TRBV20-1 and TRBJ1-5; no clear D gene. Germline V gene lookup returns CDR1 DFQATT and CDR2 SNEGSKA (reference sequence). The CDR3 runs to 13 residues. The V end lost 0 bases, the J end lost 4 bases, and 7 bases lay between the germline ends.

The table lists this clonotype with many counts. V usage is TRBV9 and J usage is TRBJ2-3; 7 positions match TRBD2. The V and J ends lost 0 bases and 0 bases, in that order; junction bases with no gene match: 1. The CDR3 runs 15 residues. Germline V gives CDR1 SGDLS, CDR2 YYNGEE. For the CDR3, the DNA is TGTGCCAGCAGCGTAGACGGGGGGAGCACAGATACGCAGTATTTT. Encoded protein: CASSVDGGSTDTQYF.

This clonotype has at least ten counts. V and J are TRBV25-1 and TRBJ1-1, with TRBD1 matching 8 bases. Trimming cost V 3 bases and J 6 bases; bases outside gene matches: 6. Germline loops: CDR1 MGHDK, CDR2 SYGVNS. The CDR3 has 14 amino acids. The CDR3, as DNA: TGTGCCAGCAGTGAGGACAGGGTAGAAGCTGAAGCTTTCTTT. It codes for CASSEDRVEAEAFF.

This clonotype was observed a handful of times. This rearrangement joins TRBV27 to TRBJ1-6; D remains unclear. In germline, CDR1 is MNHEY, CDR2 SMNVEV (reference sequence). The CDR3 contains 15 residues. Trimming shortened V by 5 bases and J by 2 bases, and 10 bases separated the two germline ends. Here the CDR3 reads CASSAGSAYNSPLHF. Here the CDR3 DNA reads TGTGCCAGCAGTGCGGGTAGCGCCTATAATTCACCCCTCCACTTT.

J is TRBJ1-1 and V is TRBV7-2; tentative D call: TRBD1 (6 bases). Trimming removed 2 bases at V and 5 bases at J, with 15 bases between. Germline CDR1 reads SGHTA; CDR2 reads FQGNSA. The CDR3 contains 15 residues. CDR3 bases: TGTGCCAGCAGCTTAATGGGACACCTTAGGACTGAAGCTTTCTTT. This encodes CASSLMGHLRTEAFF.

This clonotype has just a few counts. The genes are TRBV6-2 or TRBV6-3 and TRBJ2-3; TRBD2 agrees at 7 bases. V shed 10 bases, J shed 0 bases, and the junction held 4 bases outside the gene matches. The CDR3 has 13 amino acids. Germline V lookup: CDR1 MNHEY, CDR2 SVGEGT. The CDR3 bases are TGTGCCACCCATAGCGGGAGCACAGATACGCAGTATTTT. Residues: CATHSGSTDTQYF.

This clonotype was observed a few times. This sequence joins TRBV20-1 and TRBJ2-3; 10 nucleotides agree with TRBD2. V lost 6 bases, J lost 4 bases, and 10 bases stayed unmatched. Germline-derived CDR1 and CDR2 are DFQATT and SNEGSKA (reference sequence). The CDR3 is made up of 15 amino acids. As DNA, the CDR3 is TGCAGTGCATTCAAGCGGGGGGGCCCCCCAGATACGCAGTATTTT. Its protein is CSAFKRGGPPDTQYF.

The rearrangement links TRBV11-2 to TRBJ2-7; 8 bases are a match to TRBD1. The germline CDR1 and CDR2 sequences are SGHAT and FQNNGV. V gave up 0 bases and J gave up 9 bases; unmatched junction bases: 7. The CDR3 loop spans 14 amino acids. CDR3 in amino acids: CASSLDPTGGGQYF. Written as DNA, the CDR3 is TGTGCCAGCAGCTTAGACCCAACAGGGGGTGGGCAGTACTTC.

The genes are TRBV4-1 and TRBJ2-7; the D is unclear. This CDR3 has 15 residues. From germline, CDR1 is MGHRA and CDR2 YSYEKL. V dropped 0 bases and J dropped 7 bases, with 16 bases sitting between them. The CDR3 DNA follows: TGCGCCAGCAGCCAAGATCCGGCAGGTCTTCGAGAGCAGTACGTC. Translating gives CASSQDPAGLREQYV.

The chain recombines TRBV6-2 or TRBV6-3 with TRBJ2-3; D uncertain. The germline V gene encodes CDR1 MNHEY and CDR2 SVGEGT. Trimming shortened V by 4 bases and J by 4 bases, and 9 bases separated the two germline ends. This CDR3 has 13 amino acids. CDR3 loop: CASSWLGPDTQYF. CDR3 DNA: TGTGCCAGCAGTTGGCTAGGTCCAGATACGCAGTATTTT.

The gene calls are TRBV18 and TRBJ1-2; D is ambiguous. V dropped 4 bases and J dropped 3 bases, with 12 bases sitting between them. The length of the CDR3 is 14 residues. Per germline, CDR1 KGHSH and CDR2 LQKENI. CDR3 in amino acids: CASSQSGEDYGYTF. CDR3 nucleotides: TGTGCCAGCTCACAATCCGGGGAGGACTATGGCTACACCTTC.

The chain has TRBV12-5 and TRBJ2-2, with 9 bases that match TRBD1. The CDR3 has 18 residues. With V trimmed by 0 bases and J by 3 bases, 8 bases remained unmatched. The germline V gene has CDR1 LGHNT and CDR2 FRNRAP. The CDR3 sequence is CASGLVLRGQGYTGELFF. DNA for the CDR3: TGTGCTAGTGGTTTGGTACTCCGCGGACAGGGGTACACCGGGGAGCTGTTTTTT.

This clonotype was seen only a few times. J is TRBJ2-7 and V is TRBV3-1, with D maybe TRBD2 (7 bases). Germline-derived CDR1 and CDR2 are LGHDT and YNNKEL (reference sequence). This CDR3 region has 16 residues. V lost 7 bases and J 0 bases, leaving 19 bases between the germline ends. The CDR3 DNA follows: TGTGCCAGCAACCAGGGAGGGGGAAGGAGCTCCTACGAGCAGTACTTC. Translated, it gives CASNQGGGRSSYEQYF.

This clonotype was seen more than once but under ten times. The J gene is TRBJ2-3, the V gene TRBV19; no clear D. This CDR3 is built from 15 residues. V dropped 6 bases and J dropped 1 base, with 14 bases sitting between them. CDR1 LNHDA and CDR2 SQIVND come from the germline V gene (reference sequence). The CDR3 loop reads CASRESVGRTDTQYF. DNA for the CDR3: TGTGCCAGTAGGGAAAGTGTCGGTCGCACAGATACGCAGTATTTT.

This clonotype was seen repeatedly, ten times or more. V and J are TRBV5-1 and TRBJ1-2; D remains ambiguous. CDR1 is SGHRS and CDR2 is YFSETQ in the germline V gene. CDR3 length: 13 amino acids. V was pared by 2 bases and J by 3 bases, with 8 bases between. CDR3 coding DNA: TGCGCCAGCAGCTTTGAGGTCGACTATGGCTACACCTTC. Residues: CASSFEVDYGYTF.

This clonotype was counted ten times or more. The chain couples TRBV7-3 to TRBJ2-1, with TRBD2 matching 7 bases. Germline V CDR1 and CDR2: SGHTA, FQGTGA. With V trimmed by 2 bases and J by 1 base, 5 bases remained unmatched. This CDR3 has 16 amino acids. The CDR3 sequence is CASSLEGRGSYNEQFF. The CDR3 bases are TGTGCCAGCAGCTTAGAGGGGCGGGGGTCCTACAATGAGCAGTTCTTC.

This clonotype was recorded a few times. As DNA, the CDR3 is TGCGCCAGCAGCTTGTCCACAGCGGGGGGGCCAGGGGAGACCCAGTACTTC. Translated, it gives CASSLSTAGGPGETQYF. V usage is TRBV5-1 and J usage is TRBJ2-5, with 10 nucleotides matching TRBD2. Trimming removed 1 base from V and 5 bases from J; junction bases left unmatched: 11. Germline-derived CDR1 and CDR2 are SGHRS and YFSETQ. This CDR3 region has 17 residues.